Each of the 27 T cell receptor beta chains below was sequenced from the same sample in a study of response to subunit inactivated influenza vaccine. TCRdb reprocessed the RT-PCR reads via MiXCR and lists one record per CDR3 protein. The sample has roughly 500,000 distinct CDR3 sequences; approximately 15% are singletons. Here the sequenced sample was CD4+ T cells sorted from PBMCs, taken around 2 years after vaccination. All receptors come from a man aged 45 to 70 who received an inactivated influenza vaccine.

This clonotype was observed at least ten times. This rearrangement joins TRBV7-2 to TRBJ2-5, with unresolved D. Germline V CDR1 and CDR2: SGHTA, FQGNSA. V was cut by 3 bases and J by 4 bases, with 6 bases left in between. The CDR3 sequence is 12 residues long. The chain's CDR3 is CASSFRRETQYF. The CDR3 DNA is TGTGCCAGCAGCTTTCGCCGAGAGACCCAGTACTTC.

This chain joins TRBV6-5 and TRBJ2-1; D unclear. The CDR3 has 15 amino acids. CDR1 is MNHEY, CDR2 SVGAGI, per germline. V was pared by 5 bases and J by 4 bases, with 15 bases between. The CDR3 bases are TGTGCCAGCAGTCTCGAGGCGGTTCCTTACAATGAGCAGTTCTTC. Translated: CASSLEAVPYNEQFF.

In DNA form, the CDR3 reads TGTGCCAGCGGCTCCCCGGAGGGCTCTGGGGCCAACGTCCTGACTTTC. It translates to CASGSPEGSGANVLTF. The chain is built from TRBV27 and TRBJ2-6, with D perhaps TRBD2 (6 bases). The CDR3 length is 16 residues. Trimming cost V 8 bases and J 0 bases, with 14 bases left between them. The germline V gene has CDR1 MNHEY and CDR2 SMNVEV (reference sequence).

The chain carries TRBV20-1 and TRBJ1-1; 10 bases align to TRBD1. Trimming cost V 6 bases and J 1 base; bases outside gene matches: 5. The CDR3 spans 14 residues. Germline V lookup: CDR1 DFQATT, CDR2 SNEGSKA (reference sequence). The CDR3 here is CSARGDRGNTEAFF. In DNA, the CDR3 is TGCAGTGCCCGTGGGGACAGGGGGAACACTGAAGCTTTCTTT.

The J gene is TRBJ2-1, the V gene TRBV30, with 8 positions matching TRBD1. The CDR3 consists of 12 residues. J gave up 8 bases and V 2 bases, and 2 bases lay outside the gene matches. The germline V gene encodes CDR1 GTSNPN and CDR2 SVGIG (reference sequence). The CDR3 DNA sequence: TGTGCCTGGAGTCTACAGGGGGATGAGCAGTTCTTC. It yields the protein CAWSLQGDEQFF.

This chain links TRBV4-1 with TRBJ2-1, with D possibly matching TRBD1 (6 bases). V was trimmed by 4 bases and J by 7 bases, leaving 17 bases between them. The CDR3 totals 15 residues. Germline loops: CDR1 MGHRA, CDR2 YSYEKL. CDR3 residues: CASSRAGAGQNEQFF. The CDR3 bases are TGCGCCAGCAGCCGCGCCGGAGCAGGACAGAATGAGCAGTTCTTC.

V and J are TRBV5-1 and TRBJ2-7; D is undetermined. This CDR3 spans 14 amino acids. CDR1 is SGHRS and CDR2 is YFSETQ in the germline V gene. V dropped 0 bases and J dropped 1 base, with 8 bases sitting between them. The CDR3 region is CASSLEAESYEQYF. As DNA, the CDR3 is TGCGCCAGCAGCTTGGAGGCAGAATCCTACGAGCAGTACTTC.

This clonotype has just a few counts. The J gene is TRBJ1-3, the V gene TRBV3-1, with a possible D match to TRBD1 (6 bases). CDR1 and CDR2 (germline): LGHDT, YNNKEL (reference sequence). The V gene lost 4 bases and the J gene lost 0 bases, with 10 bases spanning the gap. The CDR3 consists of 15 residues. CDR3 DNA: TGTGCCAGCAGCCCCGGACAGCCCTCTGGAAACACCATATATTTT. This translates into CASSPGQPSGNTIYF. The whole variable domain, filled in from reference TRBV3-1 and TRBJ1-3, reads DTAVSQTPKYLVTQMGNDKSIKCEQNLGHDTMYWYKQDSKKFLKIMFSYNNKELIINETVPNRFSPKSPDKAHLNLHINSLELGDSAVYFCASSPGQPSGNTIYFGEGSWLTVV.

This clonotype was observed a handful of times. The chain recombines TRBV4-1 with TRBJ2-2; 8 bases match TRBD2. Per germline, CDR1 MGHRA and CDR2 YSYEKL. V gave up 0 bases and J gave up 0 bases; unmatched junction bases: 15. There are 21 residues in the CDR3. The CDR3 reads CASSQDARGAGTRANTGELFF. Here the CDR3 DNA reads TGCGCCAGCAGCCAAGATGCGCGGGGGGCCGGGACTAGAGCGAACACCGGGGAGCTGTTTTTT.

This rearrangement joins TRBV12-3 or TRBV12-4 to TRBJ2-7, with 9 bases fitting TRBD1. The V and J ends lost 7 bases and 2 bases, in that order; junction bases with no gene match: 6. This CDR3 has 14 residues. The CDR3 here is CASTVTGGAYEQYF. The CDR3 nucleotides are TGTGCCAGCACCGTGACAGGGGGGGCCTACGAGCAGTACTTC.

This clonotype has just a few counts. This sequence joins TRBV5-1 and TRBJ1-5; 9 bases align to TRBD1. The CDR3 is 13 amino acids. Germline V CDR1 and CDR2: SGHRS, YFSETQ. V was clipped by 4 bases and J by 7 bases; unmatched bases: 3. CDR3 sequence: CASSGGQGQPQHF. In DNA, the CDR3 is TGCGCCAGCAGCGGGGGACAGGGACAGCCCCAGCATTTT.

The V and J genes are TRBV4-3 and TRBJ2-1; D ambiguous. The length of the CDR3 is 12 residues. Trimming left V 1 base short and J 10 bases short, with 8 bases between. Looked up from germline, CDR1 is LGHNA and CDR2 is YSLEER. In DNA, the CDR3 is TGCGCCAGCAGCCAAGGGGTGGGCGAGCAGTTCTTC. Translated: CASSQGVGEQFF.

This clonotype came up many times. The chain is built from TRBV5-1 and TRBJ2-5; tentative D call: TRBD1 (6 bases). CDR3 length: 14 residues. V lost 2 bases, J lost 2 bases, and 10 bases lay in between. Looked up from germline, CDR1 is SGHRS and CDR2 is YFSETQ. The CDR3 bases are TGCGCCAGCAGCTTAGGACAGCATCAAGAGACCCAGTACTTC. It yields the protein CASSLGQHQETQYF.

This clonotype was seen a handful of times. V is TRBV5-1 and J is TRBJ1-1; D gene ambiguous. Germline CDR1 is SGHRS and CDR2 is YFSETQ. Trimming cost V 0 bases and J 6 bases, with 15 bases left between them. The CDR3 contains 15 residues. CDR3: CASSLVRRTGSEAFF. In nucleotides, the CDR3 is TGCGCCAGCAGCTTGGTTCGGAGGACCGGCTCTGAAGCTTTCTTT.

The rearrangement uses TRBV12-3 or TRBV12-4 and TRBJ2-2; 7 nucleotides line up with TRBD1. The length of the CDR3 is 13 residues. Unmatched junction bases numbered 6, after V lost 7 bases and J lost 7 bases. CDR3 in DNA: TGTGCCAGCACCCAGACAGGGTTCGGGGAGCTGTTTTTT. It specifies CASTQTGFGELFF.

V is TRBV25-1 and J is TRBJ2-3; D possibly uses TRBD1 or TRBD2 (5 bases each). Between the trimmed V and J ends, which lost 3 bases and 2 bases, there was a span of 12 bases. The V gene's germline CDR1 is MGHDK and CDR2 SYGVNS. The CDR3 is 15 amino acids. The CDR3 DNA sequence: TGTGCCAGCAGTGATGAGGGGATGGCCACAGATACGCAGTATTTT. Its translation is CASSDEGMATDTQYF.

This clonotype was detected only a few times. This chain links TRBV5-6 with TRBJ2-1; 7 positions match TRBD2. Germline V gives CDR1 SGHDT, CDR2 YYEEEE. Losses at the gene ends were 4 bases for V and 0 bases for J; bases not matched to a gene: 13. CDR3 length: 18 amino acids. CDR3 coding DNA: TGTGCCAGCAGCGACCTGGGACCGCGGGAGAACTCCTACAATGAGCAGTTCTTC. It is translated as CASSDLGPRENSYNEQFF.

This clonotype has only a few counts. DNA of the CDR3: TGTGCCTGGAGAGACACAGGGGGTCCCCTCCACTTT. Amino acids: CAWRDTGGPLHF. The chain uses TRBV30 and TRBJ1-6, with 8 bases that match TRBD1. The length of the CDR3 is 12 residues. J gave up 13 bases and V 3 bases, and 5 bases lay outside the gene matches. CDR1 and CDR2 from the germline V gene are GTSNPN and SVGIG (reference sequence).

The chain employs TRBV27 and TRBJ1-4, with TRBD1 matching over 8 bases. CDR3 size: 15 residues. With 6 bases clipped from V and 7 bases from J, the junction kept 10 bases outside the gene matches. The germline CDR1 and CDR2 sequences are MNHEY and SMNVEV (reference sequence). Written as DNA, the CDR3 is TGTGCCAGCAGCCTCAACAGGGGGGGGAGTGAAAAACTGTTTTTT. It yields the protein CASSLNRGGSEKLFF. Looking up the rest from reference TRBV27 and TRBJ1-4 gives the full variable domain: EAQVTQNPRYLITVTGKKLTVTCSQNMNHEYMSWYRQDPGLGLRQIYYSMNVEVTDKGDVPEGYKVSRKEKRNFPLILESPSPNQTSLYFCASSLNRGGSEKLFFGSGTQLSVL.

There are a few counts of this clonotype. V gene TRBV2 combines with J gene TRBJ1-6; D not certain. The CDR3 length is 15 residues. Germline CDR1 reads SNHLY; CDR2 reads FYNNEI. Trimming shortened V by 3 bases and J by 2 bases, and 8 bases separated the two germline ends. Here the CDR3 DNA reads TGTGCCAGCAGTGAGCAAGGACCCTATAATTCACCCCTCCACTTT. Its protein product is CASSEQGPYNSPLHF.

This chain uses TRBV15 with TRBJ1-5; possible D gene TRBD1, 5 bases. The CDR3 extends over 17 amino acids. In germline, CDR1 is LNHNV, CDR2 YYDKDF (reference sequence). V lost 1 base to trimming and J lost 0 bases, with 13 bases between them. Written as DNA, the CDR3 is TGTGCCACCAGCAGAGCGAGGGACGTTTATAGCAATCAGCCCCAGCATTTT. It translates to CATSRARDVYSNQPQHF.

The rearrangement uses TRBV28 and TRBJ2-1, with TRBD1 matching over 11 bases. The CDR3 has 15 residues. Germline CDR1 MDHEN, CDR2 SYDVKM. The V gene end was trimmed by 3 bases and the J gene end by 7 bases; junction bases not matched to a gene: 5. The CDR3 spells CASSLDRGLANEQFF. As DNA, the CDR3 is TGTGCCAGCAGTTTGGACAGGGGGCTAGCAAATGAGCAGTTCTTC.

The J gene is TRBJ2-7, the V gene TRBV7-9; D not certain. Germline V gene lookup returns CDR1 SEHNR and CDR2 FQNEAQ (reference sequence). CDR3 size: 14 residues. The germline V and J ends were trimmed by 2 bases and 0 bases, with 8 bases remaining between them. CDR3 bases: TGTGCCAGCAGCTTACAGGAGAGCTCCTACGAGCAGTACTTC. Its translation: CASSLQESSYEQYF. The full variable domain, its missing parts supplied by reference TRBV7-9 and TRBJ2-7, is DTGVSQNPRHKITKRGQNVTFRCDPISEHNRLYWYRQTLGQGPEFLTYFQNEAQLEKSRLLSDRFSAERPKGSFSTLEIQRTEQGDSAMYLCASSLQESSYEQYFGPGTRLTVT.

CDR3 residues: CAWARVGEQYF. The DNA for the CDR3 is TGTGCCTGGGCGAGAGTTGGGGAGCAGTACTTC. The chain recombines TRBV30 with TRBJ2-7; D gene unclear. The CDR3 contains 11 residues. CDR1 and CDR2 from the germline V gene are GTSNPN and SVGIG (reference sequence). V was shortened by 5 bases and J by 7 bases, with 12 bases between the two germline ends.

The rearrangement joins TRBV12-3 or TRBV12-4 to TRBJ2-3; possible D gene TRBD2, 5 bases. The CDR3 consists of 14 residues. Trimming left V 5 bases short and J 0 bases short, with 9 bases between. CDR3 sequence: CASSPAASTDTQYF. The CDR3 region has the DNA TGTGCCAGCAGTCCAGCGGCTAGCACAGATACGCAGTATTTT.

The rearrangement uses TRBV20-1 and TRBJ2-4; 10 bases match TRBD2. The V segment lost 6 bases and the J segment 0 bases; nucleotides outside the gene matches: 11. This CDR3 is built from 17 residues. CDR1 is DFQATT and CDR2 is SNEGSKA in the germline V gene (reference sequence). CDR3 amino acids: CSASVAGGPLAKNIQYF. CDR3 sequence (DNA): TGCAGTGCGAGCGTAGCGGGAGGACCCCTAGCCAAAAACATTCAGTACTTC.

The rearrangement uses TRBV12-3 or TRBV12-4 and TRBJ1-1; 7 positions agree with TRBD1. V shed 2 bases, J shed 5 bases, and the junction held 8 bases outside the gene matches. The CDR3 has 15 residues. The CDR3 sequence is CASSLYPGGGTEAFF. CDR3 coding DNA: TGTGCCAGCAGTTTATATCCAGGGGGAGGAACTGAAGCTTTCTTT.